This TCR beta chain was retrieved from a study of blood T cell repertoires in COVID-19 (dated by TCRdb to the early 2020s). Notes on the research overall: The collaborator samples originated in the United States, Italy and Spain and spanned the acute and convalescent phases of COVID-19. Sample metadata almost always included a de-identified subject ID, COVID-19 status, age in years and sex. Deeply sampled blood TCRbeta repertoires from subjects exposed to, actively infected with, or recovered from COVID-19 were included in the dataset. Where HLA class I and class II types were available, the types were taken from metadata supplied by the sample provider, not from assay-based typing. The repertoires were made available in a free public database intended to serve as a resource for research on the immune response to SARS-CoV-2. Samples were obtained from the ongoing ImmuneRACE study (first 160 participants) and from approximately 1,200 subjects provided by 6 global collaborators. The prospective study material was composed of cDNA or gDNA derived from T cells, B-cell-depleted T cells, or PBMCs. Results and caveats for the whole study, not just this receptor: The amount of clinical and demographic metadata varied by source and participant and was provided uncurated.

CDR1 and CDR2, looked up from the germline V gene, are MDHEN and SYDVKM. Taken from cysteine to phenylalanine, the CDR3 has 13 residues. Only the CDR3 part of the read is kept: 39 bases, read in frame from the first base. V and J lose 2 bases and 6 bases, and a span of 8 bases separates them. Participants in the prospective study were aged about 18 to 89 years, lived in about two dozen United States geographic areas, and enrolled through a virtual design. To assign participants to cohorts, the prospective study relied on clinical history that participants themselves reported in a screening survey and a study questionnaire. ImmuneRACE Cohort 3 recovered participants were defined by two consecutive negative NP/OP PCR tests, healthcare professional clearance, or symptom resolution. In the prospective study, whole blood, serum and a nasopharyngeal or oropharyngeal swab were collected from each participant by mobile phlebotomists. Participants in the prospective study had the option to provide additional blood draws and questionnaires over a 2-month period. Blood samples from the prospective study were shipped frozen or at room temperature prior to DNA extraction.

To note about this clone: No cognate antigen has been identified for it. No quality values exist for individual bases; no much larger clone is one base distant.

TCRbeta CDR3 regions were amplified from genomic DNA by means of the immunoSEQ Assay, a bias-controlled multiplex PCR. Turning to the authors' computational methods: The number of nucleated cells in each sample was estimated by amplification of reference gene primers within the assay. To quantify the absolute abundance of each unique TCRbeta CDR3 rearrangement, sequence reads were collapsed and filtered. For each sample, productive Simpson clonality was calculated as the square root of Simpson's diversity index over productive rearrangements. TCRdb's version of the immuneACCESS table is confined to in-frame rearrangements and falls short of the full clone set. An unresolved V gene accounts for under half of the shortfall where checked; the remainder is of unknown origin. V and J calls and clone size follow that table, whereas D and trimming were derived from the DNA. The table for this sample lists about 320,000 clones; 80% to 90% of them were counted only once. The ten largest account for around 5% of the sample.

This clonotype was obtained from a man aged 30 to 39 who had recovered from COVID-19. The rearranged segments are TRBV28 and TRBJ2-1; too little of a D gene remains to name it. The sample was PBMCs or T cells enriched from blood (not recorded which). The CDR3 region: CASSLQHGNEQFF. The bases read TGTGCCAGCAGTTTACAACATGGCAATGAGCAGTTCTTC.